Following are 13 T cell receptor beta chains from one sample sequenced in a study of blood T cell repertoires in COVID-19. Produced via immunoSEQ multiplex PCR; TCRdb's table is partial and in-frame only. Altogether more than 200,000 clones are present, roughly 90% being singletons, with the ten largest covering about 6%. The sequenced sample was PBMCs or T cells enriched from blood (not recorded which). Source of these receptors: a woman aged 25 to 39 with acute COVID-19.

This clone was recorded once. In DNA form, the CDR3 reads TGTGCCAGCAGGTCTGCTAGCGGGGGTTCCTACAATGAGCAGTTCTTC. Amino acid sequence: CASRSASGGSYNEQFF. The chain employs TRBV25-1 and TRBJ2-1, with 10 bases identical to TRBD2. Germline assignment: CDR1 MGHDK and CDR2 SYGVNS. Losses at the gene ends were 6 bases for V and 1 base for J; bases not matched to a gene: 6. CDR3 size: 16 residues.

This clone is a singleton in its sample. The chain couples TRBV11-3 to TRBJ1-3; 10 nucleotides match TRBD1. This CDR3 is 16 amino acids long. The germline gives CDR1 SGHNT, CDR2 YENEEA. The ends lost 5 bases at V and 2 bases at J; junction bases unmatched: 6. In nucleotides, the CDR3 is TGTGCCAGCAGCGGGGGACAGGGGCCTACTGGAAACACCATATATTTT. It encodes CASSGGQGPTGNTIYF.

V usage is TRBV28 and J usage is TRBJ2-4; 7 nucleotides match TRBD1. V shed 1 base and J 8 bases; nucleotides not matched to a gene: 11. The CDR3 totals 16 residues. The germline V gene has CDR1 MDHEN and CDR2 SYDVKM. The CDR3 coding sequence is TGTGCCAGCAGTTTATTAGGGGGCTCAGGCGTAGACATTCAGTACTTC. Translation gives CASSLLGGSGVDIQYF.

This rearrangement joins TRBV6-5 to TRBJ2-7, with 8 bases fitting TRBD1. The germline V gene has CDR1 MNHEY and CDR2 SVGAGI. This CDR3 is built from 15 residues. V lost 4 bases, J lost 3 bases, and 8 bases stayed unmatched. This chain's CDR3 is CASSSGGTGLYEQYF. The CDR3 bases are TGTGCCAGCAGTTCCGGCGGGACAGGCCTCTACGAGCAGTACTTC.

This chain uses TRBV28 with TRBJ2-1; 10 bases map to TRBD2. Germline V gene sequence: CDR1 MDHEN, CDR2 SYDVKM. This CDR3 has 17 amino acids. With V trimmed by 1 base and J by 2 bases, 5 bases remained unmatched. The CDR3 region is CASSLYPSGSTYNEQFF. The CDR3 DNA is TGTGCCAGCAGTTTATATCCTAGCGGGAGCACCTACAATGAGCAGTTCTTC.

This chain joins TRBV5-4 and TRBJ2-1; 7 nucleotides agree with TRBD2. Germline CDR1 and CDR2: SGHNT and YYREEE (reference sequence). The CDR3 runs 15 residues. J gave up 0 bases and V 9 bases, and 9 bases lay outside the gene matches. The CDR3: CATRAGDLSYNEQFF. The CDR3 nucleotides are TGTGCCACCAGGGCGGGGGACCTCTCCTACAATGAGCAGTTCTTC.

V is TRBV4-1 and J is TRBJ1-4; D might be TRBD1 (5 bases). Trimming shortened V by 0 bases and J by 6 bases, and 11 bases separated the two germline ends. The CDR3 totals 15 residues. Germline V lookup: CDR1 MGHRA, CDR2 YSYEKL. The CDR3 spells CASSQDGRDDEKLFF. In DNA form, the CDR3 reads TGCGCCAGCAGCCAAGACGGCAGGGATGATGAAAAACTGTTTTTT.

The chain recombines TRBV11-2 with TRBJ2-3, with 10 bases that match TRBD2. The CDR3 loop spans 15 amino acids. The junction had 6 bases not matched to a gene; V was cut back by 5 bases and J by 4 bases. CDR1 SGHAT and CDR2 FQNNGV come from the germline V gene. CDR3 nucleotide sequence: TGTGCCAGCAGCCCCCGAGCGGGAGGGCCAGATACGCAGTATTTT. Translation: CASSPRAGGPDTQYF.

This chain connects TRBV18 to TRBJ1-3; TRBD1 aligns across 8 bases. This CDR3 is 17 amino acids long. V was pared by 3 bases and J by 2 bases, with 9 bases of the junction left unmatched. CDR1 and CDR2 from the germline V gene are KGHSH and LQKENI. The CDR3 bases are TGTGCCAGCTCACCCCGACAGGGGAACTTGCCTGGAAACACCATATATTTT. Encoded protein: CASSPRQGNLPGNTIYF.

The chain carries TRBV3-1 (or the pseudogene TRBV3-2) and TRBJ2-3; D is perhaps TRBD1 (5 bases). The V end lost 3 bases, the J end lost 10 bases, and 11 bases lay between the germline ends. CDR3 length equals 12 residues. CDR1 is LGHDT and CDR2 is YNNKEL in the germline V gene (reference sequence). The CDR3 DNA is TGTGCCAGCAGCCAGGGAATAGGGGCGCAGTATTTT. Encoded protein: CASSQGIGAQYF.

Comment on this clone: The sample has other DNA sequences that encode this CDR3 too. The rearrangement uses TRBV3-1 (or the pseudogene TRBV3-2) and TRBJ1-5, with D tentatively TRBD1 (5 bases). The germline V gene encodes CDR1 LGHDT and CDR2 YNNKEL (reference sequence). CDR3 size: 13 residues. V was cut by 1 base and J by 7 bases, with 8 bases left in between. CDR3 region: CASSQVGGQPQHF. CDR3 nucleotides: TGTGCCAGCAGCCAAGTCGGGGGGCAGCCCCAGCATTTT.

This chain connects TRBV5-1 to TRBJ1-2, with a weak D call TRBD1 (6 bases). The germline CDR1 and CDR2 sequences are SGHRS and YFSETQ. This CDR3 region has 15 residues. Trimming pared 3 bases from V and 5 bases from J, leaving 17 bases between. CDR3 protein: CASSSDSQGGYGYTF. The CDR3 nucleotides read TGCGCCAGCAGCTCGGATTCACAAGGGGGATATGGCTACACCTTC.

This CDR3 reads CATSRGQQGATEAFF. The DNA of the CDR3 is TGTGCCACCAGCAGGGGACAACAGGGTGCCACTGAAGCTTTCTTT. The chain has TRBV15 and TRBJ1-1; perhaps TRBD1 as D (6 bases). This CDR3 comprises 15 residues. In germline, CDR1 is LNHNV, CDR2 YYDKDF (reference sequence). With 3 bases removed from V and 4 bases from J, the gap between germline ends came to 15 bases.